These 8 T cell receptor beta chains were all obtained from the same sample, sequenced in a study of OX40 agonist ivuxolimab in advanced cancers. Sequenced by immunoSEQ multiplex PCR; TCRdb stores in-frame clones only, minus some. The table shows fewer than 75,000 clones, with approximately 86% occurring only once. Sequencing was performed on CD4+ or CD8+ T cells sorted from blood, taken in a trial of the OX40 agonist ivuxolimab. All receptors derive from an adult with an advanced solid tumor such as melanoma, head and neck, liver or kidney cancer.

The rearrangement uses TRBV4-1 and TRBJ1-5; the D is unclear. This CDR3 contains 13 residues. Germline CDR1 and CDR2: MGHRA and YSYEKL. V was cut by 0 bases and J by 11 bases, with 11 bases left in between. DNA of the CDR3: TGCGCCAGCAGCCAAGATTTGGGGTCAGCCCAGCATTTT. Residues: CASSQDLGSAQHF.

The V call is TRBV5-1, the J call TRBJ2-4; TRBD1 aligns across 10 bases. CDR1 is SGHRS and CDR2 is YFSETQ in the germline V gene. The CDR3 extends over 14 amino acids. J was trimmed by 8 bases and V by 4 bases; bases with no gene match: 6. The CDR3 bases are TGCGCCAGCAGCCCGACAGGGGGCGCGGACATTCAGTACTTC. Protein product: CASSPTGGADIQYF.

The V call is TRBV28, the J call TRBJ1-5; D ambiguous. CDR1 and CDR2 from the germline V gene are MDHEN and SYDVKM. The CDR3 has 17 amino acids. V gave up 6 bases and J gave up 2 bases, with 20 bases separating them. DNA of the CDR3: TGTGCCAGCAGCGATAAAACGGTTGGACGGGGCAATCAGCCCCAGCATTTT. Amino acid sequence: CASSDKTVGRGNQPQHF.

The chain joins TRBV2 to TRBJ1-6, with D possibly matching TRBD1 (6 bases). The ends were cut back, 5 bases at V and 7 bases at J, with 12 bases in the middle. Germline V gene sequence: CDR1 SNHLY, CDR2 FYNNEI. The CDR3 is 14 amino acids. Here the CDR3 reads CASSLTGDNSPLHF. The DNA for the CDR3 is TGTGCCAGCAGTTTGACAGGTGACAATTCACCCCTCCACTTT.

The chain couples TRBV19 to TRBJ2-3; TRBD2 aligns across 7 bases. Trimming at V came to 4 bases and at J to 10 bases, leaving 8 bases not matched to a gene. Germline loops: CDR1 LNHDA, CDR2 SQIVND (reference sequence). This CDR3 spans 13 amino acids. CDR3 sequence: CASSTKGGGAQYF. The CDR3 region has the DNA TGTGCCAGTAGTACAAAAGGTGGGGGGGCGCAGTATTTT.

This chain uses TRBV6-6 with TRBJ1-2; TRBD1 aligns across 7 bases. V lost 7 bases, J lost 4 bases, and 6 bases stayed unmatched. CDR1 and CDR2 (germline): MNHNY, SVGAGI (reference sequence). The CDR3 has 13 amino acids. CDR3 residues: CASTADRVYGYTF. CDR3 DNA: TGTGCCAGCACTGCTGACAGGGTCTATGGCTACACCTTC.

This clone was seen a handful of times. The gene calls are TRBV5-1 and TRBJ1-4, with TRBD1 as a possible D gene (6 bases). V lost 3 bases, J lost 2 bases, and 14 bases lay in between. The CDR3 is 16 residues long. CDR1 SGHRS and CDR2 YFSETQ come from the germline V gene. The CDR3 sequence is CASSYAGAPTNEKLFF. For the CDR3, the DNA is TGCGCCAGCAGCTATGCAGGGGCACCTACTAATGAAAAACTGTTTTTT.

The V gene is TRBV7-2, the J gene TRBJ2-3; the D gene could be TRBD1 or TRBD2 (7 bases each). Germline CDR1 and CDR2: SGHTA and FQGNSA. The V end was cut by 5 bases, the J end by 6 bases, with 12 bases between. The length of the CDR3 is 13 residues. In DNA, the CDR3 is TGTGCCAGCAGCATCCAGGGGGGGGATACGCAGTATTTT. This encodes CASSIQGGDTQYF.